Listed below are T cell receptor beta chains from one sample, sequenced in a study of blood T cells in healthy people across ages. TCRdb re-called the 5' RACE reads with MiXCR, one entry per CDR3 protein. This table holds fewer than 2 million distinct CDR3 sequences, about two fifths found once. Sample: blood. These receptors all stem from a human donor in good health. The conserved cysteine and the conserved F or W are not part of the CDR3 here.

V: TRBV11-2; J: -; CDR3: ASSSGRDSYEQY
V: TRBV7-2; J: TRBJ1-1; CDR3: ASSLGWQNTEAF
V: TRBV20-1; J: TRBJ2-5; CDR3: SATPGTSGGGTQY
V: TRBV24-1; J: TRBJ2-3; CDR3: ATSDLAGWGTDTQY
V: TRBV28; J: TRBJ2-5; CDR3: ASSLDAGGLGETQY
V: TRBV7-2; J: TRBJ1-2; CDR3: ASSPQVGYGYT
V: TRBV12-3/TRBV12-4; J: TRBJ1-1; CDR3: ASSLRGDSLNTEAF
V: TRBV7-9; J: TRBJ2-5; CDR3: ASSPGGEAEKETQY
V: TRBV12-3/TRBV12-4; J: TRBJ2-2; CDR3: ASRPDRGTGERF
V: TRBV12-3/TRBV12-4; J: TRBJ1-6; CDR3: ASSWTGRSLH
V: TRBV4-1; J: TRBJ1-1; CDR3: ASSSTGFVSTEAF
V: TRBV20-1; J: TRBJ2-1; CDR3: SASLAGGLNEQF
V: TRBV29-1; J: TRBJ1-2; CDR3: SVGSGEGYT
V: TRBV5-1; J: TRBJ2-3; CDR3: ASSPRRTSGASTDTQY
V: TRBV29-1; J: TRBJ2-7; CDR3: SVVLGEHPFYEQY
V: TRBV28; J: TRBJ1-1; CDR3: ASSPIRGVTEAF
V: TRBV6-1; J: TRBJ2-7; CDR3: ATLPQGYEQY
V: TRBV6-5; J: TRBJ1-1; CDR3: ASSYSFFNTEAF
V: TRBV7-6; J: TRBJ1-5; CDR3: ASSLVDRNQPQH
V: TRBV3-1; J: TRBJ1-2; CDR3: ASSPSGQFYGYT
V: TRBV30; J: TRBJ2-7; CDR3: AWSVISYEQY
V: TRBV6-6; J: TRBJ2-1; CDR3: ASTQGGAGKNEQF
V: TRBV5-4; J: TRBJ2-5; CDR3: ASSLSGGQGPEETQY
V: TRBV12-3/TRBV12-4; J: TRBJ2-5; CDR3: ASMLQGAGETQY
V: TRBV4-3; J: TRBJ2-5; CDR3: ASSRDLPGAGETQY
V: TRBV7-6; J: TRBJ2-1; CDR3: ASSIPGLAASYNEQF
V: TRBV5-1; J: TRBJ2-3; CDR3: ASSNSAPTNTQY
V: TRBV7-2; J: TRBJ2-1; CDR3: ASSLGASGISSYNEQF
V: TRBV24-1; J: TRBJ2-5; CDR3: ATRKQGTETQY
V: TRBV27; J: TRBJ2-1; CDR3: ASSLKGGGDNEQF
V: TRBV7-9; J: TRBJ2-1; CDR3: ASSLARVNEQF
V: TRBV15; J: TRBJ2-3; CDR3: ATVGTPNTDTQY
V: TRBV4-2; J: TRBJ2-5; CDR3: ASSQASGDQETQY
V: TRBV12-3/TRBV12-4; J: TRBJ2-7; CDR3: ASSRSGQDYEQY
V: TRBV20-1; J: TRBJ2-5; CDR3: SATTTGLLTQETQD